This T cell receptor (beta chain) originates from a study of blood T cell repertoires in COVID-19. CDR1 and CDR2 (germline): SGHDN, FVKESK. This CDR3 has 14 amino acids. V was cut by 2 bases and J by 4 bases, with 11 bases left in between. Participants reported their clinical history, and cohort assignment relied on those reports. TCRdb's copy holds only in-frame clones and misses some; the assay was immunoSEQ multiplex PCR. This sample has about 480,000 clones, with approximately 88% found just once. This sequence joins TRBV14 and TRBJ1-2; a weak D match, TRBD1 (5 bases). Sequenced material: PBMCs or T cells enriched from blood (not recorded which). This receptor was obtained from a woman aged 40 to 50 who had recovered from COVID-19. The CDR3 bases are TGTGCCAGCAGCCAACCGGGGGAACCCTATGGCTACACCTTC. Translated: CASSQPGEPYGYTF.